The 25 T cell receptor beta chains below all came from one sample that was sequenced in a study of beta chain features in type 1 diabetes. Expressed TCRB transcripts were sequenced, since all the RNA that had been isolated was reverse transcribed. Sequencing was performed with immunoSEQ multiplex PCR; in TCRdb, only in-frame clones are kept and a portion is missing. The profile covers some 150,000 clones, with over 8.5% appearing a single time and about 2.1% taken by the ten largest. Sequenced input: central memory CD4+ T cells from blood. The receptor source for this set is a man aged 18 to 29 in good health.

The chain uses TRBV30 and TRBJ1-2, with unresolved D. The V end lost 0 bases, the J end lost 7 bases, and 15 bases lay between the germline ends. The germline CDR1 and CDR2 sequences are GTSNPN and SVGIG (reference sequence). The CDR3 length is 14 residues. The CDR3 sequence: CAWSVSPQTPGYTF. The CDR3, as DNA: TGTGCCTGGAGTGTATCCCCTCAAACCCCTGGCTACACCTTC. Variable domain in full (rest from reference TRBV30 and TRBJ1-2): SQTIHQWPATLVQPVGSPLSLECTVEGTSNPNLYWYRQAAGRGLQLLFYSVGIGQISSEVPQNLSASRPQDRQFILSSKKLLLSDSGFYLCAWSVSPQTPGYTFGSGTRLTVV.

This clone was detected only a few times. V usage is TRBV4-1 and J usage is TRBJ2-3; D perhaps matches TRBD2 (6 bases). The germline V gene encodes CDR1 MGHRA and CDR2 YSYEKL. Trimming removed 1 base from V and 3 bases from J, with 17 bases in between. The CDR3 covers 17 residues. CDR3 loop: CASSQVAGSGRTDTQYF. The CDR3 DNA is TGCGCCAGCAGCCAAGTGGCGGGCAGTGGGAGGACAGATACGCAGTATTTT.

This clone was seen only a few times. V is TRBV15 and J is TRBJ1-3; 7 nucleotides match TRBD1. CDR3 size: 15 residues. CDR1 and CDR2 from the germline V gene are LNHNV and YYDKDF (reference sequence). Germline trimming cut 1 base from V and 3 bases from J; bases unmatched to any gene: 3. The CDR3 DNA is TGTGCCACCAGCAGAGCTGGGACAGTTGGAAACACCATATATTTT. Translation: CATSRAGTVGNTIYF. Based on the CDR3 plus reference TRBV15 and TRBJ1-3, the full variable domain is DAMVIQNPRYQVTQFGKPVTLSCSQTLNHNVMYWYQQKSSQAPKLLFHYYDKDFNNEADTPDNFQSRRPNTSFCFLDIRSPGLGDTAMYLCATSRAGTVGNTIYFGEGSWLTVV.

The rearrangement uses TRBV7-9 and TRBJ2-3, with D uncertain. The CDR3 is 12 amino acids. Germline CDR1 and CDR2: SEHNR and FQNEAQ (reference sequence). The V and J ends lost 4 bases and 5 bases respectively, with 7 bases between them. The CDR3 spells CASSSARDTQYF. The CDR3 nucleotides are TGTGCCAGCAGCTCTGCGAGAGATACGCAGTATTTT.

This clone has more than one count but fewer than ten. The chain recombines TRBV9 with TRBJ2-7, with D possibly being TRBD1 (5 bases). Germline V gene lookup returns CDR1 SGDLS and CDR2 YYNGEE. CDR3 length equals 16 residues. Between the trimmed V and J ends, which lost 0 bases and 4 bases, there was a span of 17 bases. For the CDR3, the DNA is TGTGCCAGCAGCGTAGACGTACGCGACAGTTATTACGAGCAGTACTTC. Protein: CASSVDVRDSYYEQYF.

The V and J genes are TRBV5-1 and TRBJ2-1, with TRBD1 matching over 7 bases. Germline assignment: CDR1 SGHRS and CDR2 YFSETQ. The CDR3 has 15 amino acids. V lost 1 base to trimming and J lost 4 bases; unmatched junction nucleotides: 5. This CDR3 reads CASSLPATGYNEQFF. As DNA, the CDR3 is TGCGCCAGCAGCTTGCCGGCGACAGGGTACAATGAGCAGTTCTTC.

This chain joins TRBV6-1 and TRBJ2-5, with 12 bases matching TRBD2. V lost 11 bases to trimming and J lost 2 bases; unmatched junction nucleotides: 9. Germline CDR1 reads MNHNS; CDR2 reads SASEGT. The CDR3 consists of 15 residues. This CDR3 reads CAGQTSGGLQETQYF. CDR3 nucleotides: TGTGCCGGACAGACTAGCGGGGGACTACAAGAGACCCAGTACTTC.

This clone was observed a few times. V usage is TRBV10-3 and J usage is TRBJ2-6, with D perhaps matching TRBD1 (5 bases). Germline lookup yields CDR1 ENHRY and CDR2 SYGVKD. V was pared by 3 bases and J by 4 bases, with 10 bases between. The CDR3 covers 15 residues. The CDR3 loop reads CAISEGDFGANVLTF. CDR3 bases: TGTGCCATCAGTGAAGGGGATTTCGGGGCCAACGTCCTGACTTTC.

This chain connects TRBV2 to TRBJ2-1; 9 nucleotides line up with TRBD2. Germline V CDR1 and CDR2: SNHLY, FYNNEI. Trimming removed 4 bases from V and 4 bases from J; junction bases left unmatched: 2. The CDR3 is 14 amino acids. For the CDR3, the DNA is TGTGCCAGCAGTGCTAGCGGGGTGTACAATGAGCAGTTCTTC. Encoded protein: CASSASGVYNEQFF.

About this clone: A much larger clone differs from this one at a single base, so this may be a read error. The chain recombines TRBV2 with TRBJ2-3; D call uncertain. V was cut by 6 bases and J by 2 bases, with 3 bases left in between. Germline V gene data show CDR1 as SNHLY and CDR2 as FYNNEI. The CDR3 loop spans 11 amino acids. The CDR3 nucleotides read TGTGCCAGCAGGTTCACAGATACGCAGTATTTT. It is translated as CASRFTDTQYF.

This clone was seen only a few times. The chain is built from TRBV4-3 and TRBJ1-6; D not certain. The germline V gene encodes CDR1 LGHNA and CDR2 YSLEER. V dropped 4 bases and J dropped 5 bases, with 3 bases sitting between them. CDR3 length: 12 amino acids. The CDR3 spells CASSRDNSPLHF. DNA of the CDR3: TGCGCCAGCAGCCGAGATAATTCACCCCTCCACTTT.

The table lists this clone with a few counts. The chain is built from TRBV4-3 and TRBJ1-6; D is possibly TRBD1 (5 bases). Per the germline V gene, CDR1 is LGHNA and CDR2 is YSLEER. The length of the CDR3 is 16 residues. V shed 6 bases and J shed 5 bases, with 17 bases lying between them. The CDR3 DNA follows: TGCGCCAGCAGTCCCGGGGGTCGAGGACATAATTCACCCCTCCACTTT. This encodes CASSPGGRGHNSPLHF.

V usage is TRBV5-1 and J usage is TRBJ1-2, with D maybe TRBD1 (5 bases). With 3 bases removed from V and 6 bases from J, the gap between germline ends came to 9 bases. CDR3 size: 12 residues. The V gene's germline CDR1 is SGHRS and CDR2 YFSETQ. The CDR3 sequence is CASSSDRNGYTF. DNA of the CDR3: TGCGCCAGCAGCTCAGACAGAAATGGCTACACCTTC.

This clone occurred a few times. The CDR3 spells CASRVGDRNTEAFF. The CDR3 region has the DNA TGCGCCAGCAGAGTTGGGGACAGGAACACTGAAGCTTTCTTT. The chain couples TRBV5-1 to TRBJ1-1; 7 nucleotides line up with TRBD1. Germline CDR1 reads SGHRS; CDR2 reads YFSETQ. This CDR3 has 14 amino acids. With V trimmed by 5 bases and J by 1 base, 5 bases remained unmatched.

The J gene is TRBJ2-7, the V gene TRBV6-6, with unresolved D. Trimming pared 6 bases from V and 3 bases from J, leaving 9 bases between. From germline, CDR1 is MNHNY and CDR2 SVGAGI (reference sequence). The CDR3 is 12 residues long. The DNA for the CDR3 is TGTGCCAGCAGGCGCACTGGCTACGAGCAGTACTTC. Protein: CASRRTGYEQYF.

This clone was seen a few times. The same CDR3 arises from other DNA sequences in this sample as well. The chain joins TRBV9 to TRBJ2-3, with D uncertain. This CDR3 is built from 14 residues. Germline CDR1 SGDLS, CDR2 YYNGEE. V was trimmed by 0 bases and J by 2 bases, leaving 7 bases between them. CDR3 nucleotide sequence: TGTGCCAGCAGCGTAGGTGGCTCCACAGATACGCAGTATTTT. This translates into CASSVGGSTDTQYF. The full variable domain, with the rest looked up from reference TRBV9 and TRBJ2-3, is DSGVTQTPKHLITATGQRVTLRCSPRSGDLSVYWYQQSLDQGLQFLIQYYNGEERAKGNILERFSAQQFPDLHSELNLSSLELGDSALYFCASSVGGSTDTQYFGPGTRLTVL.

This clone has only a few counts. This rearrangement joins TRBV2 to TRBJ2-6, with TRBD1 matching over 11 bases. CDR1 SNHLY and CDR2 FYNNEI come from the germline V gene. The ends lost 9 bases at V and 0 bases at J; junction bases unmatched: 1. The CDR3 extends over 15 amino acids. This CDR3 is CARGTGGSGANVLTF. CDR3 DNA: TGTGCCAGAGGGACAGGGGGCTCTGGGGCCAACGTCCTGACTTTC.

The V and J genes are TRBV5-4 and TRBJ2-5; 10 bases agree with TRBD2. This CDR3 has 18 residues. V gave up 4 bases and J gave up 5 bases; unmatched junction bases: 17. The germline gives CDR1 SGHNT, CDR2 YYREEE (reference sequence). CDR3 DNA sequence: TGTGCCAGCAGCCAAGAGCCGCCCAGCGGGGGGGGCCGGGAGACCCAGTACTTC. As protein: CASSQEPPSGGGRETQYF.

V and J are TRBV7-2 and TRBJ1-1, with 7 bases that match TRBD1. Germline trimming cut 5 bases from V and 5 bases from J; bases unmatched to any gene: 8. Germline CDR1 reads SGHTA; CDR2 reads FQGNSA. This CDR3 has 14 amino acids. In DNA form, the CDR3 reads TGTGCCAGCAGCCCCGGACAGGCTTGGACTGAAGCTTTCTTT. As protein: CASSPGQAWTEAFF.

This clone showed up just a few times. The V gene is TRBV7-9, the J gene TRBJ2-5; D unclear. Trimming took off 5 bases at V and 2 bases at J, with 6 bases between the two ends. The germline CDR1 and CDR2 sequences are SEHNR and FQNEAQ (reference sequence). This CDR3 contains 12 residues. In DNA form, the CDR3 reads TGTGCCAGCAGCAGGCAGCAAGAGACCCAGTACTTC. This codes for CASSRQQETQYF. Full variable domain (rest looked up from reference TRBV7-9 and TRBJ2-5): DTGVSQNPRHKITKRGQNVTFRCDPISEHNRLYWYRQTLGQGPEFLTYFQNEAQLEKSRLLSDRFSAERPKGSFSTLEIQRTEQGDSAMYLCASSRQQETQYFGPGTRLLVL.

The CDR3 region is CASSPWTSGFNEQFF. The CDR3 nucleotides are TGTGCCAGCAGCCCCTGGACTAGCGGGTTTAATGAGCAGTTCTTC. V gene TRBV7-2 combines with J gene TRBJ2-1, with 11 bases identical to TRBD2. V was pared by 5 bases and J by 7 bases, with 7 bases of the junction left unmatched. The CDR3 has 15 residues. The V gene's germline CDR1 is SGHTA and CDR2 FQGNSA.

The chain employs TRBV29-1 and TRBJ1-2; unclear D gene. The germline V and J ends were trimmed by 7 bases and 4 bases, with 19 bases remaining between them. There are 14 residues in the CDR3. Germline V gives CDR1 SQVTM, CDR2 ANQGSEA. CDR3 coding DNA: TGCAGCGCGAAGGGAACACTCTTTAGCTATGGCTACACCTTC. The encoded protein is CSAKGTLFSYGYTF.

This clone was seen only a few times. The rearrangement links TRBV7-2 to TRBJ2-6; D may be TRBD2 (5 bases). The germline V and J ends were trimmed by 2 bases and 2 bases, with 7 bases remaining between them. There are 15 residues in the CDR3. The germline V gene encodes CDR1 SGHTA and CDR2 FQGNSA. This chain's CDR3 is CASSLMGAGANVLTF. CDR3 nucleotides: TGTGCCAGCAGCTTAATGGGAGCTGGGGCCAACGTCCTGACTTTC.

V is TRBV5-1 and J is TRBJ1-2; D may be TRBD1 (5 bases). Trimming pared 5 bases from V and 5 bases from J, leaving 13 bases between. Germline CDR1 SGHRS, CDR2 YFSETQ. This CDR3 comprises 13 residues. CDR3 nucleotides: TGCGCCAGCAGTTTCGACAGAGGGTATGGCTACACCTTC. It translates to CASSFDRGYGYTF.

This clone has ten or more counts. The chain recombines TRBV7-2 with TRBJ2-3; D possibly corresponds to TRBD2 (6 bases). V lost 5 bases, J lost 2 bases, and 20 bases lay in between. The CDR3 runs to 17 residues. Germline V CDR1 and CDR2: SGHTA, FQGNSA. The chain's CDR3 is CASSRVFPGLVTDTQYF. The CDR3 DNA sequence: TGTGCCAGCAGCCGAGTTTTTCCGGGACTGGTCACAGATACGCAGTATTTT.